The clone carrying this T cell receptor (beta chain) has just a few counts. Its specificity is unknown. Data came from immunoSEQ multiplex PCR; TCRdb stores just in-frame clones and leaves some out. The sample shows fewer than 90,000 clones, about four fifths of them seen only once. This record belongs to a study of a mutant IDH1 vaccine in newly diagnosed glioma. About the study: Patients got their first vaccination 4-6 weeks after radiotherapy alone, or with temozolomide cycles. Visit timing is recorded as week 35 for V12 and week 47 for V13.

Described time point: week 35, safety follow-up. The investigators gave 300 ug of mutant IDH1 20-mer peptide in each vaccine dose, together with topical imiquimod. Vaccinations, eight in total, occurred in weeks 1, 3, 5, 7, 11, 15, 19, 23. This CDR3 has 13 amino acids. With 3 bases removed from V and 1 base from J, the gap between germline ends came to 10 bases. Germline CDR1 and CDR2: GTSNPN and SVGIG (reference sequence). The source is a man between 18 and 29 years old with glioma. The specimen was PBMCs, collected from a glioma patient whose treatment included an IDH1 peptide vaccine. The gene calls are TRBV30 and TRBJ2-7, with a tentative D call TRBD1 (5 bases). DNA for the CDR3: TGTGCCTGGAGCCTCTGGACATCCTACGAGCAGTACTTC. It yields the protein CAWSLWTSYEQYF.